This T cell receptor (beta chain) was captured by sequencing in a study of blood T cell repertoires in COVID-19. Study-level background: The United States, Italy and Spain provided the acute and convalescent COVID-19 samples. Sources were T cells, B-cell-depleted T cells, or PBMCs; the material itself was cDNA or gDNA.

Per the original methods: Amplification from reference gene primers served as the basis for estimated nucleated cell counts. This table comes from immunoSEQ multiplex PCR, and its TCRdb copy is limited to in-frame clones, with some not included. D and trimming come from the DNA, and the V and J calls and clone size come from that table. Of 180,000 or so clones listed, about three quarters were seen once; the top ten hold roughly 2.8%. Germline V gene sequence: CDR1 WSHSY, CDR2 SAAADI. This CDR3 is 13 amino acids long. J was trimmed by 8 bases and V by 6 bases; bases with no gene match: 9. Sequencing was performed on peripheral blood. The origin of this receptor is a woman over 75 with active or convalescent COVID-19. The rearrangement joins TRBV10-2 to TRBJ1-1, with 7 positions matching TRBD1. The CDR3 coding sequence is TGCGCCAGCAGCATCGACAGGGTATCCGAAGCTTTCTTT. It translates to CASSIDRVSEAFF.